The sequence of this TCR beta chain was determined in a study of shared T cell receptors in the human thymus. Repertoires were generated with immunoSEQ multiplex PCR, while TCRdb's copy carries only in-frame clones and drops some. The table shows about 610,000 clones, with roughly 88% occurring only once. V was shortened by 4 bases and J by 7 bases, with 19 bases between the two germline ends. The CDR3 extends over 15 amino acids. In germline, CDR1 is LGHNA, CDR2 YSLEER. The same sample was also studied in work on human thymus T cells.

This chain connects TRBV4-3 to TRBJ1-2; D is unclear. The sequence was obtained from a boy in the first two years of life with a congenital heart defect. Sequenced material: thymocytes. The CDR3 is CASSPHEENAIGYTF. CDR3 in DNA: TGCGCCAGCAGCCCCCACGAGGAGAACGCTATTGGCTACACCTTC.